This T cell receptor (beta chain) was captured by sequencing in a study of CD8+ T cells in alopecia areata. Study as a whole: Treated patients were dosed with oral tofacitinib, taking 5 to 10 mg twice daily.

This CDR3 is built from 14 residues. Germline lookup yields CDR1 MNHEY and CDR2 SMNVEV (reference sequence). Trimming pared 4 bases from V and 0 bases from J, leaving 10 bases between. Sequencing relied on a cDNA template that was reverse transcribed from extracted RNA. The data were produced by immunoSEQ multiplex PCR, yet TCRdb's version contains in-frame clones alone and is incomplete. There are about 100,000 clones in the sample; roughly 46% occur only once, and around 18% lies in the top ten. Described treatment: oral pan-JAK inhibitor, 5-10 mg twice daily. This chain links TRBV27 with TRBJ2-7, with a possible D match to TRBD2 (6 bases). Sequenced material: CD8+ T cells sorted from blood, taken at week 24, from a patient treated with tofacitinib. This clonotype originated in a human donor with alopecia areata. The CDR3 loop is CASSSRGGSYEQYF. DNA for the CDR3: TGTGCCAGCAGTTCCCGGGGAGGCTCCTACGAGCAGTACTTC.